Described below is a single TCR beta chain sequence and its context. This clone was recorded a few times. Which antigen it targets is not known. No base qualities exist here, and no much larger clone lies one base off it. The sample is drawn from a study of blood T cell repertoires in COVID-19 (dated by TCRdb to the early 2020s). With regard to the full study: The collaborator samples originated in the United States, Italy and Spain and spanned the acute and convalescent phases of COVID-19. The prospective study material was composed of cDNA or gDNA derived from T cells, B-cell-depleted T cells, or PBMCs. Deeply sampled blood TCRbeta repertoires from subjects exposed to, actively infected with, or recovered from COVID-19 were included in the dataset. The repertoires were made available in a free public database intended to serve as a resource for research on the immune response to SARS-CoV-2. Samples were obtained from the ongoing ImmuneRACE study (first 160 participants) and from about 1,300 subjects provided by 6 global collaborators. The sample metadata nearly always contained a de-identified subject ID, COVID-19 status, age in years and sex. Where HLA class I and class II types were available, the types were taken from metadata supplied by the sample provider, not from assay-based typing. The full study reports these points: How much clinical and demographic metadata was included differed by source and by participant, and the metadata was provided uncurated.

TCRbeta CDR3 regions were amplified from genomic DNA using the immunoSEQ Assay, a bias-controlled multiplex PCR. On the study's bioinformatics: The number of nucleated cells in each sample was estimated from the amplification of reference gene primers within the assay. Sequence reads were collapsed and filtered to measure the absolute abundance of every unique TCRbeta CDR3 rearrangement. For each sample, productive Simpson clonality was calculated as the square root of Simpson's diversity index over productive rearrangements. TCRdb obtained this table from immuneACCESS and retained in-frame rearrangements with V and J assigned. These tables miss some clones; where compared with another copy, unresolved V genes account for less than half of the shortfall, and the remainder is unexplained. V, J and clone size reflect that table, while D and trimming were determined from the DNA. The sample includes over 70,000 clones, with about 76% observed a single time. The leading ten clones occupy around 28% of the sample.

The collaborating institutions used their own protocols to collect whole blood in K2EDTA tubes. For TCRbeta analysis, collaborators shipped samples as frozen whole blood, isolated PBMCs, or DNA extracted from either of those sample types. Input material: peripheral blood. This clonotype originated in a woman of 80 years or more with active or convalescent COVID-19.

The CDR3 protein sequence reads: CASSEVQGGTYEQYF. The nucleotides read TGTGCCAGCAGTGAAGTACAGGGGGGGACCTACGAGCAGTACTTC. The V and J segments used are TRBV6-1 and TRBJ2-7; the D gene is perhaps TRBD1, from 8 matching bases. In the germline V gene, CDR1 corresponds to MNHNS and CDR2 to SASEGT. The CDR3, from cysteine to phenylalanine, totals 15 residues. The kept DNA is CDR3 alone, 45 bases in frame from the first base. V sheds 1 base and J sheds 2 bases, leaving 12 bases between their ends.